Below are 22 T cell receptor beta chains sequenced from a single sample in a study of blood T cell repertoires in COVID-19. Assay used: immunoSEQ multiplex PCR; TCRdb lists only in-frame clones, some missing. The table shows 140,000 to 150,000 clones, with 80% occurring only once. Sequenced material: peripheral blood. Source of these receptors: a man in his 70s who had recovered from COVID-19.

V usage is TRBV7-7 and J usage is TRBJ2-7; maybe TRBD2 (5 bases). This CDR3 has 13 amino acids. V was clipped by 5 bases and J by 5 bases, with 13 bases between them. Germline V gene lookup returns CDR1 SSHAT and CDR2 FNYEAQ (reference sequence). The CDR3 DNA follows: TGTGCCAGCAGCGTGGTTGAGGGCCACGAGCAGTACTTC. Its translation is CASSVVEGHEQYF.

This clone showed up just a few times. The chain joins TRBV4-1 to TRBJ2-2; weak D call: TRBD2 (6 bases). Germline loops: CDR1 MGHRA, CDR2 YSYEKL. The CDR3 is made up of 14 amino acids. V was trimmed by 1 base and J by 6 bases, leaving 9 bases between them. The CDR3 DNA sequence: TGCGCCAGCAGCCAAGCTTGGGGGGCCGGGGAGCTGTTTTTT. Translating it yields CASSQAWGAGELFF.

As DNA, the CDR3 is TGTGCCAGCACCGTGCGTGGGGAGGGATTAAAACTGTTTTTT. It specifies CASTVRGEGLKLFF. This sequence joins TRBV5-6 and TRBJ1-4; D not resolved. CDR1 SGHDT and CDR2 YYEEEE come from the germline V gene. Trimming shortened V by 6 bases and J by 10 bases, and 19 bases separated the two germline ends. The CDR3 covers 14 residues.

The chain carries TRBV7-2 and TRBJ2-2; 12 positions match TRBD2. The CDR3 is 17 residues long. Germline trimming cut 3 bases from V and 7 bases from J; bases unmatched to any gene: 9. The germline V gene has CDR1 SGHTA and CDR2 FQGNSA. CDR3 amino acids: CASSFGGTSGRNGELFF. CDR3 sequence (DNA): TGTGCCAGCAGCTTCGGAGGGACTAGCGGGCGGAACGGGGAGCTGTTTTTT.

This CDR3 reads CASRAGISNEQFF. CDR3 nucleotides: TGTGCCAGCAGAGCAGGAATCTCCAATGAGCAGTTCTTC. The J gene is TRBJ2-1, the V gene TRBV3-1 (or the pseudogene TRBV3-2); D not certain. Germline assignment: CDR1 LGHDT and CDR2 YNNKEL (reference sequence). V lost 6 bases and J lost 6, with 12 bases in between. CDR3 length: 13 residues.

V usage is TRBV10-3 and J usage is TRBJ2-3, with D tentatively TRBD1 (6 bases). The germline V gene encodes CDR1 ENHRY and CDR2 SYGVKD. CDR3 length equals 16 residues. Trimming took 9 bases from V and 0 from J, leaving 19 bases between them. The CDR3, as DNA: TGTGCCATTCGGACAGCAAAACAATCAAGCACAGATACGCAGTATTTT. Its protein is CAIRTAKQSSTDTQYF.

This rearrangement joins TRBV7-9 to TRBJ2-7; D gene unclear. Germline CDR1 and CDR2: SEHNR and FQNEAQ (reference sequence). V was trimmed by 3 bases and J by 3 bases, leaving 3 bases between them. This CDR3 region has 11 residues. For the CDR3, the DNA is TGTGCCAGCAGCTTCCTCTACGAGCAGTACTTC. It specifies CASSFLYEQYF. Using reference TRBV7-9 and TRBJ2-7 for the parts outside the CDR3, the full variable domain is DTGVSQNPRHKITKRGQNVTFRCDPISEHNRLYWYRQTLGQGPEFLTYFQNEAQLEKSRLLSDRFSAERPKGSFSTLEIQRTEQGDSAMYLCASSFLYEQYFGPGTRLTVT.

The table lists this clone with a count of one. The rearrangement joins TRBV5-1 to TRBJ2-3; 12 bases are shared with TRBD2. The CDR3 extends over 15 amino acids. Losses at the gene ends were 0 bases for V and 5 bases for J; bases not matched to a gene: 1. CDR1 is SGHRS and CDR2 is YFSETQ in the germline V gene. CDR3 nucleotides: TGCGCCAGCAGCTTGGCGGGACTAGCGGGAGATACGCAGTATTTT. This codes for CASSLAGLAGDTQYF.

This chain connects TRBV7-2 to TRBJ2-3, with 12 bases matching TRBD2. J gave up 8 bases and V 6 bases, and 18 bases lay outside the gene matches. Germline-derived CDR1 and CDR2 are SGHTA and FQGNSA. The CDR3 has 18 residues. The CDR3: CASRPRTSGKNWVGTQYF. Here the CDR3 DNA reads TGTGCCAGCAGACCCCGGACTAGCGGGAAGAACTGGGTGGGTACGCAGTATTTT.

This chain joins TRBV29-1 and TRBJ2-1, with D unresolved. Germline V gene sequence: CDR1 SQVTM, CDR2 ANQGSEA. Trimming removed 7 bases at V and 3 bases at J, with 7 bases between. CDR3 size: 11 residues. The CDR3 sequence is CSEESYNEQFF. In DNA form, the CDR3 reads TGCAGCGAAGAGAGCTACAATGAGCAGTTCTTC.

This chain uses TRBV19 with TRBJ1-2; tentatively, D is TRBD1 (6 bases). The V gene lost 5 bases and the J gene lost 3 bases, with 13 bases spanning the gap. Germline V gene sequence: CDR1 LNHDA, CDR2 SQIVND (reference sequence). CDR3 length equals 14 residues. CDR3 coding DNA: TGTGCCAGTAGTCCAGGAACAGGGCACTATGGCTACACCTTC. It is translated as CASSPGTGHYGYTF. Full variable domain (rest looked up from reference TRBV19 and TRBJ1-2): DGGITQSPKYLFRKEGQNVTLSCEQNLNHDAMYWYRQDPGQGLRLIYYSQIVNDFQKGDIAEGYSVSREKKESFPLTVTSAQKNPTAFYLCASSPGTGHYGYTFGSGTRLTVV.

The chain links TRBV6-5 to TRBJ1-5; D remains unclear. Germline V CDR1 and CDR2: MNHEY, SVGAGI. The CDR3 is 12 amino acids. The ends were cut back, 7 bases at V and 6 bases at J, with 10 bases in the middle. CDR3 region: CASTFGGQPQHF. The CDR3 DNA reads as TGTGCCAGCACCTTCGGAGGTCAGCCCCAGCATTTT.

The gene calls are TRBV18 and TRBJ2-1; TRBD2 matches 9 bases. Germline-derived CDR1 and CDR2 are KGHSH and LQKENI. This CDR3 contains 15 residues. Losses at the gene ends were 3 bases for V and 2 bases for J; bases not matched to a gene: 2. The CDR3 DNA sequence: TGTGCCAGCTCACCGACTAGCGGCGCCTACAATGAGCAGTTCTTC. As protein: CASSPTSGAYNEQFF.

The V and J genes are TRBV19 and TRBJ2-7, with 10 positions matching TRBD2. J lost 5 bases, V lost 2 bases, and 6 bases had no gene match. Germline CDR1 and CDR2: LNHDA and SQIVND (reference sequence). The CDR3 has 15 amino acids. In DNA form, the CDR3 reads TGTGCCAGTAGTATAACCCTAGCGGGAGCCGACGAGCAGTACTTC. Encoded protein: CASSITLAGADEQYF.

The V and J genes are TRBV18 and TRBJ2-5, with 8 bases lining up with TRBD1. CDR1 and CDR2 (germline): KGHSH, LQKENI. This CDR3 region has 14 residues. V trimming: 4 bases; J trimming: 1 base; junction bases outside the gene matches: 2. As DNA, the CDR3 is TGTGCCAGCTCACTACAGGGGGTCCAAGAGACCCAGTACTTC. As protein: CASSLQGVQETQYF.

J is TRBJ1-1 and V is TRBV5-6; 7 bases are shared with TRBD1. The CDR3 has 15 residues. The V gene end was trimmed by 5 bases and the J gene end by 0 bases; junction bases not matched to a gene: 7. Germline CDR1 is SGHDT and CDR2 is YYEEEE. CDR3 DNA: TGTGCCAGCAGTATTCGGGACAGATTGAACACTGAAGCTTTCTTT. Translated, it gives CASSIRDRLNTEAFF. The whole variable domain, remainder taken from reference TRBV5-6 and TRBJ1-1, is DAGVTQSPTHLIKTRGQQVTLRCSPKSGHDTVSWYQQALGQGPQFIFQYYEEEERQRGNFPDRFSGHQFPNYSSELNVNALLLGDSALYLCASSIRDRLNTEAFFGQGTRLTVV.

CDR3 loop: CASSPGQGRGEKLFF. CDR3 sequence (DNA): TGCGCCAGCAGCCCGGGACAGGGACGCGGTGAAAAACTGTTTTTT. The J gene is TRBJ1-4, the V gene TRBV5-1, with TRBD1 identical over 9 bases. The CDR3 spans 15 residues. Trimming cost V 4 bases and J 7 bases; bases outside gene matches: 8. Germline V gene lookup returns CDR1 SGHRS and CDR2 YFSETQ.

The V gene is TRBV4-1, the J gene TRBJ2-7; 10 bases are shared with TRBD2. J gave up 0 bases and V 4 bases, and 6 bases lay outside the gene matches. CDR3 length: 16 residues. Germline loops: CDR1 MGHRA, CDR2 YSYEKL. The DNA of the CDR3 is TGCGCCAGCAGCCGCAGGGGACTAGCGAGCTCCTACGAGCAGTACTTC. The encoded protein is CASSRRGLASSYEQYF.

This chain uses TRBV9 with TRBJ1-2; D remains ambiguous. CDR1 is SGDLS and CDR2 is YYNGEE in the germline V gene. V was trimmed by 4 bases and J by 4 bases, leaving 23 bases between them. The CDR3 is 17 amino acids. CDR3 nucleotide sequence: TGTGCCAGCAGCCCACTACTTTCACGAGGGATTATCTATGGCTACACCTTC. It specifies CASSPLLSRGIIYGYTF.

The genes are TRBV6-4 and TRBJ2-1, with D perhaps TRBD1 (6 bases). The CDR3 is made up of 13 amino acids. The V and J ends lost 2 bases and 5 bases respectively, with 7 bases between them. Per germline, CDR1 MRHNA and CDR2 SNTAGT. CDR3 region: CASSDRDNNEQFF. The CDR3 nucleotides are TGTGCCAGCAGTGACCGGGACAACAATGAGCAGTTCTTC.

The V gene is TRBV27, the J gene TRBJ2-6; 8 nucleotides match TRBD1. V lost 4 bases and J lost 0; bases outside the gene matches: 11. Germline lookup yields CDR1 MNHEY and CDR2 SMNVEV (reference sequence). The CDR3 has 19 residues. CDR3 sequence reads: CASSSDLGTGSSGANVLTF. The CDR3 DNA sequence: TGTGCCAGCAGTTCTGACCTAGGGACAGGATCCTCTGGGGCCAACGTCCTGACTTTC.

V gene TRBV5-1 combines with J gene TRBJ2-2; tentatively, D is TRBD1 (5 bases). Germline V gene lookup returns CDR1 SGHRS and CDR2 YFSETQ. The V end was cut by 0 bases, the J end by 2 bases, with 11 bases between. This CDR3 region has 16 residues. The CDR3 sequence: CASSLDAGINTGELFF. CDR3 sequence (DNA): TGCGCCAGCAGCTTGGATGCAGGGATAAACACCGGGGAGCTGTTTTTT.